The 29 T cell receptor beta chains presented below share a single source sample, sequenced in a study of shared clonotypes between healthy human individuals. Sequenced by immunoSEQ multiplex PCR; TCRdb stores in-frame clones only, minus some. The sample lists fewer than 550,000 clones, roughly 79% occurring once. The sequenced sample was PBMCs. Receptors originate from a woman in her 40s in good health. Some clones in this sample may be carry-over from other donors' samples.

Details on this clone: The same CDR3 is also encoded by other DNA sequences in this sample. The chain is built from TRBV4-2 and TRBJ2-7; TRBD2 matches at 10 bases. The CDR3 contains 16 residues. Trimming took 1 base from V and 3 from J; bases not matched to a gene: 6. Germline V lookup: CDR1 LGHNA, CDR2 YNFKEQ. CDR3 loop: CASSQVLRTSGYEQYF. Written as DNA, the CDR3 is TGTGCCAGCAGCCAAGTATTGCGGACTAGCGGCTACGAGCAGTACTTC.

The chain links TRBV4-2 to TRBJ2-1, with TRBD2 identical over 13 bases. The V and J ends lost 1 base and 1 base, in that order; junction bases with no gene match: 10. CDR3 length equals 20 residues. From germline, CDR1 is LGHNA and CDR2 YNFKEQ. DNA of the CDR3: TGTGCCAGCAGCCAAGGGTTGATTTGGACTAGCGGGAGTTCCTACAATGAGCAGTTCTTC. The encoded protein is CASSQGLIWTSGSSYNEQFF.

This rearrangement joins TRBV27 to TRBJ1-1; a weak D match, TRBD1 (6 bases). The CDR3 spans 14 residues. V gave up 4 bases and J gave up 4 bases, with 13 bases separating them. Germline CDR1 and CDR2: MNHEY and SMNVEV (reference sequence). Written as DNA, the CDR3 is TGTGCCAGCAGTTCGGACAGTTTTTTCACTGAAGCTTTCTTT. This codes for CASSSDSFFTEAFF.

A remark on this clone: At one boundary the junction diverges from the germline segment, which might be a read error. Within the sample, other DNA sequences also encode this same CDR3. The V gene is TRBV4-2, the J gene TRBJ2-3; 14 bases fit TRBD2. This CDR3 is 17 amino acids long. Germline CDR1 LGHNA, CDR2 YNFKEQ. For the CDR3, the DNA is TGTGCCAGCAGCCATGGCACCGGGACTAGCGGGAGCAATACACAGTATTTT. It codes for CASSHGTGTSGSNTQYF.

The rearrangement links TRBV7-9 to TRBJ1-2, with TRBD1 matching 8 bases. Germline V gives CDR1 SEHNR, CDR2 FQNEAQ (reference sequence). The junction had 7 bases not matched to a gene; V was cut back by 5 bases and J by 8 bases. This CDR3 has 13 residues. The CDR3 DNA follows: TGTGCCAGCAGCCCTACCGGGACAGGCGGCTACACCTTC. This gives the protein CASSPTGTGGYTF. Looking up the rest from reference TRBV7-9 and TRBJ1-2 gives the full variable domain: DTGVSQNPRHKITKRGQNVTFRCDPISEHNRLYWYRQTLGQGPEFLTYFQNEAQLEKSRLLSDRFSAERPKGSFSTLEIQRTEQGDSAMYLCASSPTGTGGYTFGSGTRLTVV.

This chain joins TRBV18 and TRBJ2-7; 10 bases match TRBD2. V was pared by 6 bases and J by 4 bases, with 12 bases of the junction left unmatched. Germline V lookup: CDR1 KGHSH, CDR2 LQKENI. The CDR3 is 16 residues long. Written as DNA, the CDR3 is TGTGCCAGCTCTCCAGGCGCCAGCGGGAGGGGATACGAGCAGTACTTC. Translated, it gives CASSPGASGRGYEQYF.

CDR3 sequence (DNA): TGTGCCAGCAGTGCCGGACTAGCGGAATACAATGAGCAGTTCTTC. This sequence encodes CASSAGLAEYNEQFF. J is TRBJ2-1 and V is TRBV6-1; 10 nucleotides line up with TRBD2. With V trimmed by 4 bases and J by 4 bases, 4 bases remained unmatched. The CDR3 runs to 15 residues. The germline CDR1 and CDR2 sequences are MNHNS and SASEGT.

This rearrangement joins TRBV30 to TRBJ2-1; D ambiguous. Germline-derived CDR1 and CDR2 are GTSNPN and SVGIG (reference sequence). V shed 0 bases and J shed 5 bases, with 8 bases lying between them. The CDR3 runs to 13 residues. As DNA, the CDR3 is TGTGCCTGGAGTGTAGGCCCAAACAATGAGCAGTTCTTC. It specifies CAWSVGPNNEQFF.

The chain is built from TRBV27 and TRBJ1-1, with D maybe TRBD1 (5 bases). Germline lookup yields CDR1 MNHEY and CDR2 SMNVEV (reference sequence). This CDR3 spans 17 amino acids. Trimming took off 2 bases at V and 1 base at J, with 17 bases between the two ends. The CDR3, as DNA: TGTGCCAGCAGTTTAACCCCCCCCACAGGCCCGAACACTGAAGCTTTCTTT. Its translation is CASSLTPPTGPNTEAFF.

V is TRBV9 and J is TRBJ2-2; D not resolved. Germline CDR1 is SGDLS and CDR2 is YYNGEE. The CDR3 covers 14 residues. Deletions cut 2 bases from V and 2 bases from J, with 7 bases between. CDR3 sequence: CASSVNRNTGELFF. In DNA, the CDR3 is TGTGCCAGCAGCGTTAACAGAAACACCGGGGAGCTGTTTTTT. Together with reference TRBV9 and TRBJ2-2, the CDR3 gives the full variable domain: DSGVTQTPKHLITATGQRVTLRCSPRSGDLSVYWYQQSLDQGLQFLIQYYNGEERAKGNILERFSAQQFPDLHSELNLSSLELGDSALYFCASSVNRNTGELFFGEGSRLTVL.

This clone was picked up one time. The chain employs TRBV5-1 and TRBJ2-1, with D tentatively TRBD2 (5 bases). The CDR3 covers 16 residues. Germline CDR1 is SGHRS and CDR2 is YFSETQ. V was cut by 4 bases and J by 4 bases, with 18 bases left in between. CDR3 nucleotide sequence: TGCGCCAGCAGCCTGACTACCGGCGGACTGTACAATGAGCAGTTCTTC. It is translated as CASSLTTGGLYNEQFF.

This chain uses TRBV29-1 with TRBJ2-2; 7 nucleotides agree with TRBD2. The CDR3 totals 15 residues. With V trimmed by 6 bases and J by 4 bases, 11 bases remained unmatched. CDR1 SQVTM and CDR2 ANQGSEA come from the germline V gene. CDR3 loop: CSVLLATKATGELFF. Here the CDR3 DNA reads TGCAGCGTATTACTAGCGACTAAGGCCACCGGGGAGCTGTTTTTT.

The rearrangement uses TRBV7-3 and TRBJ2-3, with 7 bases fitting TRBD2. V was clipped by 2 bases and J by 6 bases; unmatched bases: 8. Germline CDR1 SGHTA, CDR2 FQGTGA. The CDR3 loop spans 15 amino acids. DNA for the CDR3: TGTGCCAGCAGCTTAGTTCGGGGGGAGAGGGATACGCAGTATTTT. It specifies CASSLVRGERDTQYF.

As to this clone: A much larger clone sits a single nucleotide away, making a read error possible. The V call is TRBV14, the J call TRBJ2-1; the D is unclear. CDR1 and CDR2 (germline): SGHDN, FVKESK. The V end was cut by 4 bases, the J end by 4 bases, with 2 bases between. The CDR3 is 11 residues long. CDR3 residues: CASSLYNEQFF. The CDR3 nucleotides read TGTGCCAGCAGCCTATACAATGAGCAGTTCTTC.

This chain uses TRBV2 with TRBJ2-2, with TRBD2 identical over 8 bases. The junction had 6 bases not matched to a gene; V was cut back by 4 bases and J by 5 bases. The CDR3 extends over 15 amino acids. Germline assignment: CDR1 SNHLY and CDR2 FYNNEI. The CDR3 is CASSGLAGRTGELFF. CDR3 sequence (DNA): TGTGCCAGCAGTGGATTAGCGGGAAGGACCGGGGAGCTGTTTTTT.

CDR3: CASTLVGGANYGYTF. CDR3 nucleotide sequence: TGTGCCAGCACCCTAGTGGGAGGGGCAAACTATGGCTACACCTTC. This chain uses TRBV7-8 with TRBJ1-2; D may be TRBD1 (5 bases). Between the trimmed V and J ends, which lost 7 bases and 2 bases, there was a span of 17 bases. The CDR3 has 15 amino acids. Germline CDR1 and CDR2: SGHVS and FQNEAQ.

This chain uses TRBV7-3 with TRBJ2-1; 8 nucleotides line up with TRBD1. In germline, CDR1 is SGHTA, CDR2 FQGTGA. The CDR3 loop spans 15 amino acids. With V trimmed by 5 bases and J by 3 bases, 6 bases remained unmatched. CDR3 region: CASSPQGARYNEQFF. In DNA form, the CDR3 reads TGTGCCAGCAGCCCGCAGGGGGCGCGCTACAATGAGCAGTTCTTC.

This chain connects TRBV7-2 to TRBJ2-3; 9 bases align to TRBD1. Germline V gene data show CDR1 as SGHTA and CDR2 as FQGNSA. V lost 7 bases to trimming and J lost 4 bases; unmatched junction nucleotides: 12. The CDR3 consists of 16 residues. The CDR3 coding sequence is TGTGCCAGCACCGGGGGAACAGGGGGCAGCGCAGATACGCAGTATTTT. Translation: CASTGGTGGSADTQYF. Supplemented by reference TRBV7-2 and TRBJ2-3, the full variable domain reads GAGVSQSPSNKVTEKGKDVELRCDPISGHTALYWYRQSLGQGLEFLIYFQGNSAPDKSGLPSDRFSAERTGGSVSTLTIQRTQQEDSAVYLCASTGGTGGSADTQYFGPGTRLTVL.

The V gene is TRBV9, the J gene TRBJ2-2, with unresolved D. The germline V gene encodes CDR1 SGDLS and CDR2 YYNGEE. With 0 bases removed from V and 7 bases from J, the gap between germline ends came to 4 bases. The CDR3 contains 12 residues. CDR3 protein: CASSVEVGELFF. For the CDR3, the DNA is TGTGCCAGCAGCGTAGAGGTCGGGGAGCTGTTTTTT. Full variable domain (rest looked up from reference TRBV9 and TRBJ2-2): DSGVTQTPKHLITATGQRVTLRCSPRSGDLSVYWYQQSLDQGLQFLIQYYNGEERAKGNILERFSAQQFPDLHSELNLSSLELGDSALYFCASSVEVGELFFGEGSRLTVL.

V gene TRBV18 combines with J gene TRBJ1-1; the D is unclear. The V end was cut by 5 bases, the J end by 4 bases, with 11 bases between. In germline, CDR1 is KGHSH, CDR2 LQKENI. The CDR3 spans 13 residues. Here the CDR3 reads CASSSYGRTEAFF. The CDR3 nucleotides are TGTGCCAGCTCATCCTACGGACGCACTGAAGCTTTCTTT.

The chain couples TRBV7-9 to TRBJ2-7; D possibly uses TRBD1 or TRBD2 (5 bases each). Germline V lookup: CDR1 SEHNR, CDR2 FQNEAQ (reference sequence). Trimming removed 5 bases from V and 0 bases from J, with 14 bases in between. CDR3 size: 15 residues. The CDR3 sequence: CASSLGALNSYEQYF. CDR3 nucleotides: TGTGCCAGCAGCCTCGGGGCTTTAAACTCCTACGAGCAGTACTTC. Looking up the rest from reference TRBV7-9 and TRBJ2-7 gives the full variable domain: DTGVSQNPRHKITKRGQNVTFRCDPISEHNRLYWYRQTLGQGPEFLTYFQNEAQLEKSRLLSDRFSAERPKGSFSTLEIQRTEQGDSAMYLCASSLGALNSYEQYFGPGTRLTVT.

This chain joins TRBV18 and TRBJ1-2; D not resolved. The V end was cut by 5 bases, the J end by 6 bases, with 13 bases between. Germline V gene lookup returns CDR1 KGHSH and CDR2 LQKENI. This CDR3 contains 13 residues. The CDR3 nucleotides are TGTGCCAGCTCAAGGACGGCTTGGGATGGCTACACCTTC. This gives the protein CASSRTAWDGYTF. Filled out from reference TRBV18 and TRBJ1-2, the complete variable domain reads NAGVMQNPRHLVRRRGQEARLRCSPMKGHSHVYWYRQLPEEGLKFMVYLQKENIIDESGMPKERFSAEFPKEGPSILRIQQVVRGDSAAYFCASSRTAWDGYTFGSGTRLTVV.

The chain employs TRBV5-1 and TRBJ2-1; no definite D call. Trimming shortened V by 1 base and J by 10 bases, and 6 bases separated the two germline ends. Germline V lookup: CDR1 SGHRS, CDR2 YFSETQ. This CDR3 has 11 residues. This chain's CDR3 is CASSLMREQFF. In DNA, the CDR3 is TGCGCCAGCAGCTTGATGAGAGAGCAGTTCTTC.

The rearrangement uses TRBV7-2 and TRBJ1-2; maybe TRBD1 (6 bases). The CDR3 runs 13 residues. CDR1 is SGHTA and CDR2 is FQGNSA in the germline V gene. Trimming removed 5 bases from V and 4 bases from J, with 11 bases in between. CDR3 amino acids: CASSEDRRYGYTF. The CDR3 nucleotides are TGTGCCAGCAGCGAAGACAGGCGCTATGGCTACACCTTC.

The J gene is TRBJ1-2, the V gene TRBV4-1; D is unresolved. Germline-derived CDR1 and CDR2 are MGHRA and YSYEKL. V was trimmed by 0 bases and J by 2 bases, leaving 10 bases between them. This CDR3 region has 15 residues. The DNA for the CDR3 is TGCGCCAGCAGCCAAGAAAGGCACACAAACTATGGCTACACCTTC. Residues: CASSQERHTNYGYTF.

For this clone: An end of the junction does not agree with germline; a read error may underlie this. This sequence joins TRBV28 and TRBJ2-4; the match to TRBD1 covers 10 bases. Per germline, CDR1 MDHEN and CDR2 SYDVKM. This CDR3 contains 16 residues. CDR3 amino acids: CASSLGTGVYKTIQYF. Written as DNA, the CDR3 is TGTGCCAGCAGTCTTGGGACAGGGGTGTATAAAACCATTCAGTACTTC. Full variable domain (rest looked up from reference TRBV28 and TRBJ2-4): DVKVTQSSRYLVKRTGEKVFLECVQDMDHENMFWYRQDPGLGLRLIYFSYDVKMKEKGDIPEGYSVSREKKERFSLILESASTNQTSMYLCASSLGTGVYKTIQYFGAGTRLSVL.

By share of the sample, this clone is medium-sized. This CDR3 is also generated by other DNA sequences in the sample. The rearrangement uses TRBV28 and TRBJ1-2; unclear D gene. Trimming left V 3 bases short and J 6 bases short, with 8 bases between. Germline loops: CDR1 MDHEN, CDR2 SYDVKM. There are 12 residues in the CDR3. This CDR3 reads CASSFGVDGYTF. CDR3 DNA sequence: TGTGCCAGCAGTTTCGGGGTTGATGGCTACACCTTC.

The chain joins TRBV25-1 to TRBJ2-2, with 11 bases that match TRBD1. The CDR3 is 15 residues long. Per germline, CDR1 MGHDK and CDR2 SYGVNS. V lost 8 bases to trimming and J lost 7 bases; unmatched junction nucleotides: 9. CDR3 region: CASLGQGAIGGELFF. DNA for the CDR3: TGTGCCAGCCTTGGACAGGGGGCTATCGGCGGGGAGCTGTTTTTT.

The chain joins TRBV28 to TRBJ1-4; perhaps TRBD1 as D (5 bases). The CDR3 spans 13 residues. Germline V lookup: CDR1 MDHEN, CDR2 SYDVKM. Trimming took 5 bases from V and 10 from J, leaving 14 bases between them. CDR3 sequence: CASSPAGFGKLFF. The CDR3, as DNA: TGTGCCAGCAGTCCTGCAGGGTTCGGAAAACTGTTTTTT.